Below, one T cell receptor (beta chain) is given with its context. After removal of 2 bases from V and 6 bases from J, the junction contained 3 bases not matched to a gene. CDR3 length equals 13 residues. Per the germline V gene, CDR1 is MNHNY and CDR2 is SVGAGI (reference sequence). These data originate in a study of human T cells and chemical hapten exposure. Time point described: patch test 1, 2 weeks after DPC sensitization. Noted treatment: therapeutic diphenylcyclopropenone sensitization with weekly scalp DPC. Unique molecular identifiers were linked by the library to individual cDNA molecules. Each CDR3 protein gets one entry after TCRdb re-called the RACE reads with MiXCR. The sample shows fewer than 400,000 distinct CDR3 sequences, 5.5% to 8% of them seen only once.

The clonotype originates from a young woman with alopecia areata. Some clones in this sample may be carry-over from other donors' samples. Material: whole blood, obtained in connection with sensitization to the hapten diphenylcyclopropenone (DPC). The J gene is TRBJ1-1, the V gene TRBV6-6; 7 positions agree with TRBD1. The CDR3 DNA follows: TGTGCCAGCAGTTACCAGGGGGGAGCTGAAGCTTTCTTT. Protein: CASSYQGGAEAFF.